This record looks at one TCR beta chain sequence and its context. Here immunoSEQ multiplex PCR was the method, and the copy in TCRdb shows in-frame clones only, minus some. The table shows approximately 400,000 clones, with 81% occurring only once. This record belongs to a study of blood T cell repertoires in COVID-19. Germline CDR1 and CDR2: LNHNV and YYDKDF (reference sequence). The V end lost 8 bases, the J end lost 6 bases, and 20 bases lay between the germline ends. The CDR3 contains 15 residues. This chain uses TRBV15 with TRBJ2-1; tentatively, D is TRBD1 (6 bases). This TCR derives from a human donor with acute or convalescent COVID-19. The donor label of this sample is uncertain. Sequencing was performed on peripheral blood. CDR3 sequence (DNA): TGTGCCACCGCGGTATCGGGACATTCTTTCAATGAGCAGTTCTTC. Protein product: CATAVSGHSFNEQFF.